This entry lists 30 T cell receptor beta chains sequenced from one sample in a study of blood T cell repertoires in COVID-19. Some clones are missing from TCRdb's copy, which holds only in-frame ones; the method was immunoSEQ multiplex PCR. The table records about 200,000 clones, about nine tenths of them present only once. The sequencing input was peripheral blood. The receptors stem from a man aged 18 to 30 with active or convalescent COVID-19.

The J gene is TRBJ1-6, the V gene TRBV6-5, with 9 nucleotides matching TRBD1. The CDR3 has 16 amino acids. In germline, CDR1 is MNHEY, CDR2 SVGAGI. V was clipped by 0 bases and J by 9 bases; unmatched bases: 6. In DNA form, the CDR3 reads TGTGCCAGCAGTTACTCGGCGTGGACAGGGGCTTCACCCCTCCACTTT. This encodes CASSYSAWTGASPLHF.

This clone was counted between two and nine times. The rearrangement links TRBV19 to TRBJ1-1; D remains unclear. Trimming cost V 5 bases and J 6 bases, with 19 bases left between them. This CDR3 region has 15 residues. Germline CDR1 reads LNHDA; CDR2 reads SQIVND (reference sequence). CDR3 sequence: CASSSFGRARAEAFF. The CDR3 DNA sequence: TGTGCCAGTAGTTCGTTCGGGAGGGCGAGGGCTGAAGCTTTCTTT.

This clone was found many times. The CDR3 region is CASSEDNSGANVLTF. The CDR3 DNA follows: TGTGCCAGCAGTGAAGACAACTCTGGGGCCAACGTCCTGACTTTC. This chain connects TRBV6-1 to TRBJ2-6; D gene ambiguous. V was shortened by 1 base and J by 0 bases, with 4 bases between the two germline ends. The CDR3 sequence is 15 residues long. The V gene's germline CDR1 is MNHNS and CDR2 SASEGT.

This chain links TRBV12-3 or TRBV12-4 with TRBJ2-1; D unclear. Trimming took 5 bases from V and 9 from J, leaving 11 bases between them. The CDR3 length is 12 residues. CDR3: CASSRYLREQFF. CDR3 nucleotides: TGTGCCAGCAGTCGTTACTTGCGTGAGCAGTTCTTC.

The chain links TRBV15 to TRBJ1-1, with a tentative D call TRBD1 (5 bases). This CDR3 has 14 residues. Trimming cost V 7 bases and J 0 bases, with 12 bases left between them. CDR1 LNHNV and CDR2 YYDKDF come from the germline V gene (reference sequence). The CDR3 nucleotides are TGTGCCACCACCAGGGACTTAATGAACACTGAAGCTTTCTTT. It codes for CATTRDLMNTEAFF.

The rearrangement joins TRBV4-1 to TRBJ1-5; D perhaps matches TRBD1 (6 bases). In germline, CDR1 is MGHRA, CDR2 YSYEKL. This CDR3 contains 15 residues. The V and J ends lost 6 bases and 1 base respectively, with 13 bases between them. The CDR3 coding sequence is TGCGCCAGCAGATCAGGACAGTTCAGCAATCAGCCCCAGCATTTT. It codes for CASRSGQFSNQPQHF.

The chain joins TRBV3-1 (or the pseudogene TRBV3-2) to TRBJ2-3; D remains ambiguous. The germline V and J ends were trimmed by 2 bases and 2 bases, with 11 bases remaining between them. The CDR3 covers 15 residues. Germline CDR1 reads LGHDT; CDR2 reads YNNKEL (reference sequence). The CDR3 DNA is TGTGCCAGCAGCCAATACGAGTCCCCCACAGATACGCAGTATTTT. Encoded protein: CASSQYESPTDTQYF.

The gene calls are TRBV29-1 and TRBJ1-1; D perhaps matches TRBD1 (5 bases). The germline CDR1 and CDR2 sequences are SQVTM and ANQGSEA. The CDR3 extends over 11 amino acids. The V gene lost 6 bases and the J gene lost 8 bases, with 13 bases spanning the gap. CDR3 protein: CSVAGGGEAFF. CDR3 bases: TGCAGCGTCGCGGGGGGTGGAGAAGCTTTCTTT.

The chain recombines TRBV21-1 with TRBJ2-3; TRBD1 reflects the table's D call only, with no check against the DNA. TRBV21-1 is classified as a pseudogene. The CDR3 contains 21 residues. CDR3: CASSKATHRIREISSTDTQYF. The CDR3 DNA reads as TGTGCCAGCAGCAAAGCCACCCACCGAATCAGGGAAATCTCGAGCACAGATACGCAGTATTTT.

The rearrangement links TRBV6-6 to TRBJ2-7; 11 bases line up with TRBD1. The CDR3 sequence is 15 residues long. CDR1 is MNHNY, CDR2 SVGAGI, per germline (reference sequence). The ends lost 6 bases at V and 9 bases at J; junction bases unmatched: 13. This CDR3 is CASSHRDRGLKVQYF. In DNA form, the CDR3 reads TGTGCCAGCAGCCACAGGGACAGGGGGTTAAAGGTGCAGTACTTC.

This chain connects TRBV5-6 to TRBJ1-6; D is possibly TRBD1 (6 bases). Germline V gene data show CDR1 as SGHDT and CDR2 as YYEEEE. This CDR3 region has 18 residues. The ends were cut back, 4 bases at V and 0 bases at J, with 17 bases in the middle. The CDR3 nucleotides read TGTGCCAGCAGCGCGCTACGACAGGCGACCTCCTATAATTCACCCCTCCACTTT. Its protein is CASSALRQATSYNSPLHF.

The chain is built from TRBV6-5 and TRBJ1-1, with TRBD1 matching over 7 bases. The CDR3 runs 14 residues. J gave up 4 bases and V 6 bases, and 8 bases lay outside the gene matches. Germline loops: CDR1 MNHEY, CDR2 SVGAGI. This CDR3 is CASRGNRGPTEAFF. CDR3 sequence (DNA): TGTGCCAGCAGGGGAAACAGGGGCCCCACTGAAGCTTTCTTT.

This clone was recorded a few times. This rearrangement joins TRBV6-4 to TRBJ1-1; D is possibly TRBD1 (6 bases). Germline values: CDR1 MRHNA, CDR2 SNTAGT. The ends were cut back, 9 bases at V and 1 base at J, with 18 bases in the middle. The CDR3 spans 15 residues. CDR3 bases: TGTGCCAGACAGGGTATTCGGGTACCGAACACTGAAGCTTTCTTT. This gives the protein CARQGIRVPNTEAFF.

This clone appeared once. This rearrangement joins TRBV11-2 to TRBJ1-2; no definite D call. The CDR3 covers 15 residues. Trimming cost V 0 bases and J 5 bases, with 13 bases left between them. Germline V gene data show CDR1 as SGHAT and CDR2 as FQNNGV. CDR3 amino acids: CASSLDGSETYGYTF. The CDR3 DNA reads TGTGCCAGCAGCTTAGACGGCAGCGAAACTTATGGCTACACCTTC.

In this sample, this clone turned up a few times. J is TRBJ2-7 and V is TRBV7-2, with D possibly being TRBD1 (5 bases). CDR1 is SGHTA and CDR2 is FQGNSA in the germline V gene. The CDR3 is 14 amino acids. V lost 1 base and J lost 3, with 10 bases in between. The CDR3 region is CASSLEGKVYEQYF. For the CDR3, the DNA is TGTGCCAGCAGCTTAGAGGGGAAGGTCTACGAGCAGTACTTC.

The chain uses TRBV28 and TRBJ2-4; D perhaps matches TRBD2 (6 bases). The V and J ends lost 5 bases and 0 bases respectively, with 17 bases between them. This CDR3 spans 17 amino acids. Germline V gene data show CDR1 as MDHEN and CDR2 as SYDVKM. In DNA form, the CDR3 reads TGTGCCAGCAGTCCTGTCGCTAGCGTTAAAGCCAAAAACATTCAGTACTTC. Protein: CASSPVASVKAKNIQYF.

The chain couples TRBV30 to TRBJ2-3, with TRBD2 matching over 9 bases. The CDR3 is made up of 16 amino acids. V shed 0 bases, J shed 2 bases, and the junction held 6 bases outside the gene matches. Per the germline V gene, CDR1 is GTSNPN and CDR2 is SVGIG (reference sequence). The CDR3 here is CAWSVYSGGFTDTQYF. The CDR3 region has the DNA TGTGCCTGGAGTGTTTATAGCGGGGGTTTCACAGATACGCAGTATTTT.

There are a few counts of this clone. The rearrangement uses TRBV6-5 and TRBJ1-2; 10 bases line up with TRBD1. CDR1 and CDR2 from the germline V gene are MNHEY and SVGAGI. With 7 bases clipped from V and 6 bases from J, the junction kept 11 bases outside the gene matches. The CDR3 sequence is 15 residues long. The CDR3 loop is CASTPTGGRSDGYTF. The CDR3 coding sequence is TGTGCCAGCACCCCGACAGGGGGCCGGTCGGATGGCTACACCTTC.

This chain connects TRBV7-2 to TRBJ2-3; TRBD2 matches 12 bases. CDR1 is SGHTA and CDR2 is FQGNSA in the germline V gene. This CDR3 contains 15 residues. The V and J ends lost 5 bases and 8 bases, in that order; junction bases with no gene match: 8. CDR3 amino acids: CASSRLAGVEGTQYF. The DNA for the CDR3 is TGTGCCAGCAGCAGACTAGCGGGAGTGGAGGGTACGCAGTATTTT.

The chain employs TRBV18 and TRBJ1-3; D remains ambiguous. Looked up from germline, CDR1 is KGHSH and CDR2 is LQKENI. The CDR3 spans 16 residues. The V end was cut by 6 bases, the J end by 0 bases, with 15 bases between. CDR3 coding DNA: TGTGCCAGCTCGGCGGATGTCGATTACTCTGGAAACACCATATATTTT. Protein: CASSADVDYSGNTIYF.

The chain joins TRBV6-5 to TRBJ1-2; TRBD1 might be the D (5 bases). With 7 bases removed from V and 2 bases from J, the gap between germline ends came to 17 bases. CDR3 length: 15 amino acids. Per germline, CDR1 MNHEY and CDR2 SVGAGI. The CDR3 sequence: CASTWGTGQNYGYTF. CDR3 coding DNA: TGTGCCAGCACCTGGGGTACAGGTCAGAACTATGGCTACACCTTC.

The chain carries TRBV15 and TRBJ1-2, with D unclear. V was shortened by 2 bases and J by 1 base, with 8 bases between the two germline ends. There are 14 residues in the CDR3. The germline gives CDR1 LNHNV, CDR2 YYDKDF (reference sequence). CDR3: CATSRIQINYGYTF. The DNA of the CDR3 is TGTGCCACCAGCAGAATACAGATTAACTATGGCTACACCTTC.

There are a few counts of this clone. The chain uses TRBV7-9 and TRBJ1-1, with 7 positions matching TRBD1. CDR3 length equals 14 residues. The germline gives CDR1 SEHNR, CDR2 FQNEAQ (reference sequence). Unmatched junction bases numbered 5, after V lost 3 bases and J lost 4 bases. CDR3 bases: TGTGCCAGCAGCTTCCTACAGGGGAGCACTGAAGCTTTCTTT. Translation: CASSFLQGSTEAFF.

Worth noting for this clone: Other DNA sequences in this specimen translate into the identical CDR3. J is TRBJ2-5 and V is TRBV6-1; 14 bases fit TRBD2. Germline V gives CDR1 MNHNS, CDR2 SASEGT. Losses at the gene ends were 4 bases for V and 5 bases for J; bases not matched to a gene: 6. The CDR3 consists of 16 residues. CDR3 nucleotides: TGTGCCAGCAGTGCGCGACTAGCGGGGGGGCAGGAGACCCAGTACTTC. As protein: CASSARLAGGQETQYF.

The CDR3 sequence is CASSLEQGGSYGYTF. CDR3 coding DNA: TGTGCCAGCAGCTTAGAACAGGGGGGCAGCTATGGCTACACCTTC. The chain is built from TRBV7-9 and TRBJ1-2; 8 positions agree with TRBD1. The V gene end was trimmed by 1 base and the J gene end by 4 bases; junction bases not matched to a gene: 5. The CDR3 is 15 residues long. Germline V gene sequence: CDR1 SEHNR, CDR2 FQNEAQ (reference sequence).

This rearrangement joins TRBV5-4 to TRBJ2-7; 8 bases fit TRBD1. The germline CDR1 and CDR2 sequences are SGHNT and YYREEE (reference sequence). Trimming removed 2 bases from V and 2 bases from J; junction bases left unmatched: 6. CDR3 length equals 15 residues. CDR3 in amino acids: CASSFQGAPPYEQYF. The DNA for the CDR3 is TGTGCCAGCAGCTTCCAGGGGGCGCCTCCCTACGAGCAGTACTTC.

The chain has TRBV19 and TRBJ1-5; D might be TRBD1 (6 bases). This CDR3 has 15 amino acids. V shed 4 bases and J shed 8 bases, with 18 bases lying between them. The germline V gene encodes CDR1 LNHDA and CDR2 SQIVND (reference sequence). CDR3 in amino acids: CASSTTGTSGEPQHF. CDR3 in DNA: TGTGCCAGTAGTACGACCGGGACAAGTGGAGAGCCCCAGCATTTT. The variable domain in full, completed from reference TRBV19 and TRBJ1-5, reads DGGITQSPKYLFRKEGQNVTLSCEQNLNHDAMYWYRQDPGQGLRLIYYSQIVNDFQKGDIAEGYSVSREKKESFPLTVTSAQKNPTAFYLCASSTTGTSGEPQHFGDGTRLSIL.

The chain employs TRBV7-9 and TRBJ2-1; 11 nucleotides line up with TRBD2. The CDR3 spans 15 residues. In germline, CDR1 is SEHNR, CDR2 FQNEAQ (reference sequence). V lost 5 bases to trimming and J lost 9 bases; unmatched junction nucleotides: 9. The CDR3 nucleotides read TGTGCCAGCAGCCCTATTAGCGGGGGGGCAGGTGAGCAGTTCTTC. Amino acid sequence: CASSPISGGAGEQFF.

The chain uses TRBV6-5 and TRBJ1-5; possibly TRBD1 for D (5 bases). The CDR3 consists of 15 residues. Germline V gene data show CDR1 as MNHEY and CDR2 as SVGAGI. V shed 6 bases and J shed 7 bases, with 19 bases lying between them. DNA for the CDR3: TGTGCCAGCAGCGCCGCCAGGGCCAGGGTCCAGCCCCAGCATTTT. This gives the protein CASSAARARVQPQHF.

V and J are TRBV5-1 and TRBJ1-1; 8 bases agree with TRBD1. Per the germline V gene, CDR1 is SGHRS and CDR2 is YFSETQ. The CDR3 is 14 amino acids. J lost 4 bases, V lost 3 bases, and 5 bases had no gene match. CDR3 sequence (DNA): TGCGCCAGCAGCTGGGGACAGGACGGCACTGAAGCTTTCTTT. As protein: CASSWGQDGTEAFF.